This T cell receptor beta chain was documented in a study of T cell repertoires in cytomegalovirus infection. Regarding the study as a whole: Cumulated frequencies of public TCR beta families served to identify carriers of CMV plus the relevant HLA. Predominance within the ex vivo response was attributable to HLA-C-restricted CMV-specific TCR beta clonotypes.

A single record per CDR3 protein comes from TCRdb applying MiXCR to the reads. The sample lists 210,000 or so distinct CDR3 sequences, approximately 7% occurring once. Trimming cost V 7 bases and J 5 bases, with 9 bases left between them. Germline V CDR1 and CDR2: DFQATT, SNEGSKA (reference sequence). CDR3 length: 10 residues. This clonotype was seen many times. The antigen is unknown. This clonotype was sampled from a human donor in good health (CMV status not recorded). Some clones in this sample may be carry-over from other donors' samples. V is TRBV20-1 and J is TRBJ2-7; D unresolved. The sample consisted of PBMCs. The CDR3 region has the DNA TGCAGTGTTAAGACCAACGAGCAGTACTTC. Amino acids: CSVKTNEQYF.